The next 22 T cell receptor beta chains were all read from a single sample in a study of blood T cell repertoires in COVID-19. This table comes from immunoSEQ multiplex PCR, and its TCRdb copy is limited to in-frame clones, with some not included. The sample shows roughly 13,000 clones, less than 85% of them seen only once. Sample: peripheral blood. The receptors shown here come from a man aged 40-49 years with active or convalescent COVID-19.

The chain joins TRBV19 to TRBJ2-3; 9 bases fit TRBD1. Germline V gives CDR1 LNHDA, CDR2 SQIVND (reference sequence). The CDR3 totals 17 residues. After removal of 5 bases from V and 2 bases from J, the junction contained 11 bases not matched to a gene. In nucleotides, the CDR3 is TGTGCCAGTAGTCCACGGACAGGGGTGGGGAACACAGATACGCAGTATTTT. This encodes CASSPRTGVGNTDTQYF.

A single count supports this clone. This rearrangement joins TRBV12-5 to TRBJ1-5; unclear D gene. There are 14 residues in the CDR3. Germline CDR1 LGHNT, CDR2 FRNRAP. Trimming removed 6 bases at V and 0 bases at J, with 9 bases between. The CDR3 region has the DNA TGTGCTAGTGGGTCAGTAAATAGCAATCAGCCCCAGCATTTT. Translation gives CASGSVNSNQPQHF.

DNA for the CDR3: TGTGCCAGCAGTGTTCCCTCGGGGTGGGGTCGGGAGACCCAGTACTTC. This gives the protein CASSVPSGWGRETQYF. This chain joins TRBV2 and TRBJ2-5, with D maybe TRBD2 (5 bases). The CDR3 has 16 amino acids. The germline CDR1 and CDR2 sequences are SNHLY and FYNNEI. With 4 bases removed from V and 5 bases from J, the gap between germline ends came to 20 bases.

The J gene is TRBJ2-5, the V gene TRBV19; a possible D gene is TRBD2 (6 bases). CDR3 size: 16 residues. The germline V and J ends were trimmed by 5 bases and 4 bases, with 20 bases remaining between them. Germline CDR1 reads LNHDA; CDR2 reads SQIVND (reference sequence). This chain's CDR3 is CASSPIGGGRVETQYF. The CDR3 DNA sequence: TGTGCCAGTAGTCCCATCGGGGGAGGAAGAGTAGAGACCCAGTACTTC. The entire variable domain, with the rest obtained from reference TRBV19 and TRBJ2-5, is as follows: DGGITQSPKYLFRKEGQNVTLSCEQNLNHDAMYWYRQDPGQGLRLIYYSQIVNDFQKGDIAEGYSVSREKKESFPLTVTSAQKNPTAFYLCASSPIGGGRVETQYFGPGTRLLVL.

This clone turned up a few times. The V call is TRBV19, the J call TRBJ2-2; 7 bases are shared with TRBD1. The V gene end was trimmed by 5 bases and the J gene end by 4 bases; junction bases not matched to a gene: 7. The germline CDR1 and CDR2 sequences are LNHDA and SQIVND (reference sequence). The CDR3 sequence is 15 residues long. The CDR3 loop is CASSQNRGITGELFF. The CDR3, as DNA: TGTGCCAGTAGTCAGAACAGGGGTATCACCGGGGAGCTGTTTTTT.

This clone showed up just a few times. The DNA for the CDR3 is TGCAGCGTTGTGAGGGACAGGCTGGACTACACCTTC. This codes for CSVVRDRLDYTF. The V and J genes are TRBV29-1 and TRBJ1-2, with 8 nucleotides matching TRBD1. The ends lost 4 bases at V and 10 bases at J; junction bases unmatched: 8. The CDR3 length is 12 residues. The germline CDR1 and CDR2 sequences are SQVTM and ANQGSEA.

The chain carries TRBV7-9 and TRBJ2-1; 10 bases agree with TRBD2. The germline gives CDR1 SEHNR, CDR2 FQNEAQ (reference sequence). This CDR3 region has 13 residues. Trimming at V came to 2 bases and at J to 11 bases, leaving 3 bases not matched to a gene. The CDR3 sequence: CASSLIAGGQQFF. In DNA, the CDR3 is TGTGCCAGCAGCTTAATAGCGGGGGGCCAGCAGTTCTTC.

The chain combines TRBV6-5 with TRBJ1-1, with 7 nucleotides matching TRBD1. Germline lookup yields CDR1 MNHEY and CDR2 SVGAGI. The trim removed 5 bases at V and 9 bases at J, leaving 6 bases unmatched. The CDR3 runs 12 residues. The CDR3 DNA is TGTGCCAGCAGTCAACAGGGGCGTCAAGCTTTCTTT. It codes for CASSQQGRQAFF.

The chain is built from TRBV5-1 and TRBJ2-5, with D possibly TRBD1 on 6 matching bases. This CDR3 is built from 15 residues. The germline CDR1 and CDR2 sequences are SGHRS and YFSETQ. The ends were cut back, 0 bases at V and 4 bases at J, with 13 bases in the middle. The CDR3, as DNA: TGCGCCAGCAGCTTGGGGTCAGGGGCAGGAGAGACCCAGTACTTC. The encoded protein is CASSLGSGAGETQYF.

In this sample, this clone turned up a few times. The chain couples TRBV7-2 to TRBJ1-1, with 7 nucleotides matching TRBD1. Germline CDR1 is SGHTA and CDR2 is FQGNSA. V lost 1 base to trimming and J lost 5 bases; unmatched junction nucleotides: 10. The CDR3 is 16 amino acids. The CDR3 nucleotides read TGTGCCAGCAGCTTAGGGAGGACAGGACCGTGGACTGAAGCTTTCTTT. This codes for CASSLGRTGPWTEAFF. The variable domain in full, completed from reference TRBV7-2 and TRBJ1-1, reads GAGVSQSPSNKVTEKGKDVELRCDPISGHTALYWYRQSLGQGLEFLIYFQGNSAPDKSGLPSDRFSAERTGGSVSTLTIQRTQQEDSAVYLCASSLGRTGPWTEAFFGQGTRLTVV.

This chain's CDR3 is CASSPFHRDSNEKLFF. In DNA, the CDR3 is TGTGCCAGCTCACCCTTTCACAGGGATTCTAATGAAAAACTGTTTTTT. This chain connects TRBV18 to TRBJ1-4; a weak D match, TRBD1 (6 bases). This CDR3 is built from 16 residues. Deletions cut 3 bases from V and 3 bases from J, with 14 bases between. From germline, CDR1 is KGHSH and CDR2 LQKENI.

This clone was seen a single time. The genes are TRBV29-1 and TRBJ1-1, with D hard to call. Germline V lookup: CDR1 SQVTM, CDR2 ANQGSEA. Trimming left V 5 bases short and J 1 base short, with 8 bases between. This CDR3 has 12 residues. CDR3 loop: CSVSPPNTEAFF. CDR3 DNA: TGCAGCGTTAGCCCACCGAACACTGAAGCTTTCTTT.

This rearrangement joins TRBV4-1 to TRBJ1-1; 8 positions agree with TRBD1. Germline lookup yields CDR1 MGHRA and CDR2 YSYEKL. CDR3 length equals 15 residues. V gave up 7 bases and J gave up 0 bases; unmatched junction bases: 7. The CDR3 is CASNDRGGMNTEAFF. DNA of the CDR3: TGCGCCAGCAACGACAGGGGTGGAATGAACACTGAAGCTTTCTTT.

The CDR3 spells CASSHWTGVGNTIYF. CDR3 bases: TGTGCCAGCAGCCATTGGACAGGGGTAGGAAACACCATATATTTT. J is TRBJ1-3 and V is TRBV3-1 (or the pseudogene TRBV3-2), with 9 bases matching TRBD1. V lost 3 bases, J lost 4 bases, and 4 bases stayed unmatched. Germline CDR1 and CDR2: LGHDT and YNNKEL (reference sequence). CDR3 size: 15 residues.

This chain joins TRBV2 and TRBJ1-2; the D gene is possibly TRBD1 (5 bases). The CDR3 consists of 14 residues. Trimming took off 4 bases at V and 4 bases at J, with 13 bases between the two ends. Germline lookup yields CDR1 SNHLY and CDR2 FYNNEI. CDR3 bases: TGTGCCAGCAGTGGCCCCGGGGGGGTCTATGGCTACACCTTC. Encoded protein: CASSGPGGVYGYTF.

CDR3 nucleotide sequence: TGTGCCAGCAGCACAGGGGGCAACAATCAGCCCCAGCATTTT. Its translation: CASSTGGNNQPQHF. The chain carries TRBV6-6 and TRBJ1-5; 9 nucleotides align to TRBD1. V dropped 6 bases and J dropped 3; count of bases not matched to a gene: 3. Germline loops: CDR1 MNHNY, CDR2 SVGAGI (reference sequence). This CDR3 is 14 amino acids long.

This chain connects TRBV5-4 to TRBJ1-6; 11 nucleotides match TRBD1. CDR3 length equals 19 residues. Germline assignment: CDR1 SGHNT and CDR2 YYREEE (reference sequence). V shed 4 bases and J 0 bases; nucleotides not matched to a gene: 9. CDR3 sequence: CASSPGTGGGYSYNSPLHF. The CDR3 DNA is TGTGCCAGCAGCCCCGGGACAGGGGGGGGTTACTCCTATAATTCACCCCTCCACTTT.

J is TRBJ2-7 and V is TRBV2, with D unclear. This CDR3 contains 13 residues. Germline CDR1 SNHLY, CDR2 FYNNEI. Between the trimmed V and J ends, which lost 8 bases and 5 bases, there was a span of 16 bases. The CDR3 protein is CASGALRSHEQYF. DNA of the CDR3: TGTGCCAGCGGCGCCCTCCGGAGTCACGAGCAGTACTTC.

The rearrangement joins TRBV4-3 to TRBJ2-3; 8 bases agree with TRBD2. The junction had 10 bases not matched to a gene; V was cut back by 0 bases and J by 2 bases. CDR1 is LGHNA and CDR2 is YSLEER in the germline V gene. The CDR3 sequence is 18 residues long. CDR3 nucleotide sequence: TGCGCCAGCAGCCAAGACATCGACCCGGGACTAGACACAGATACGCAGTATTTT. It codes for CASSQDIDPGLDTDTQYF.

CDR3 sequence: CASSQSSGANYGYTF. Written as DNA, the CDR3 is TGTGCCAGCAGCCAGAGTTCAGGGGCAAACTATGGCTACACCTTC. V usage is TRBV4-2 and J usage is TRBJ1-2; tentatively, D is TRBD1 (6 bases). Germline assignment: CDR1 LGHNA and CDR2 YNFKEQ. V was trimmed by 3 bases and J by 2 bases, leaving 13 bases between them. This CDR3 comprises 15 residues.

J is TRBJ2-7 and V is TRBV7-8; D uncertain. The CDR3 runs to 16 residues. The V gene's germline CDR1 is SGHVS and CDR2 FQNEAQ. Trimming shortened V by 3 bases and J by 7 bases, and 22 bases separated the two germline ends. CDR3 region: CASSLRSQVFYEEQYF. CDR3 bases: TGTGCCAGCAGCTTGAGATCCCAGGTCTTCTACGAGGAGCAGTACTTC.

V and J are TRBV9 and TRBJ2-5; D may be TRBD2 (6 bases). The CDR3 loop spans 14 amino acids. Germline V gene lookup returns CDR1 SGDLS and CDR2 YYNGEE. Trimming pared 3 bases from V and 2 bases from J, leaving 11 bases between. The CDR3 DNA is TGTGCCAGCAGCGAGGAGGGACTGCAAGAGACCCAGTACTTC. Its protein is CASSEEGLQETQYF. The complete variable domain, with remaining parts taken from reference TRBV9 and TRBJ2-5, reads DSGVTQTPKHLITATGQRVTLRCSPRSGDLSVYWYQQSLDQGLQFLIQYYNGEERAKGNILERFSAQQFPDLHSELNLSSLELGDSALYFCASSEEGLQETQYFGPGTRLLVL.